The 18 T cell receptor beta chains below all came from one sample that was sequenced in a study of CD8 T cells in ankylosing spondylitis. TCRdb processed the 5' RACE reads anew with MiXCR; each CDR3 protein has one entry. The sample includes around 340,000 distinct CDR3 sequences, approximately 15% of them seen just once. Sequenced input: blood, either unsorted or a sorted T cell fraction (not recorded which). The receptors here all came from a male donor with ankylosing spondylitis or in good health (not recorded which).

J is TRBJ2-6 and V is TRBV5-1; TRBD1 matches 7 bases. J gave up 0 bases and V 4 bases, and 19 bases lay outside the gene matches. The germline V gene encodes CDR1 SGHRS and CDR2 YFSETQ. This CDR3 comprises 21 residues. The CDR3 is CASSRFDSTGDLLSGANVLTF. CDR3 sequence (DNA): TGCGCCAGCAGCCGCTTTGATAGTACAGGGGACCTCCTCTCTGGGGCCAACGTCCTGACTTTC.

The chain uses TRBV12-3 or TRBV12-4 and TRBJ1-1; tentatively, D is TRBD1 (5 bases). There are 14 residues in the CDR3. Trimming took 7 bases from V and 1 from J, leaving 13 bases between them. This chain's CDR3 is CASTNPQGNTEAFF. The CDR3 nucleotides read TGTGCCAGCACCAATCCCCAGGGGAACACTGAAGCTTTCTTT.

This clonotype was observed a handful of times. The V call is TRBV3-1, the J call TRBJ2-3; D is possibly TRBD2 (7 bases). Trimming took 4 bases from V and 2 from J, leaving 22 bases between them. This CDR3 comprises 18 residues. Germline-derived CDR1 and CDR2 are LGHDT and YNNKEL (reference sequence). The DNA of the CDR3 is TGTGCCAGCAGCCGAGAGATCCGGGGGGCGACCTCCACAGATACGCAGTATTTT. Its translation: CASSREIRGATSTDTQYF.

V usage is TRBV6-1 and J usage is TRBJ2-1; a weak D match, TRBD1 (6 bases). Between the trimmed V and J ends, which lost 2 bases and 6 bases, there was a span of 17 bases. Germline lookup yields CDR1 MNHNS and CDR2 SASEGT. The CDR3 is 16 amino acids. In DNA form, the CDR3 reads TGTGCCAGCAGTGAACTCCCAGGGGCAGGGCGCAATGAGCAGTTCTTC. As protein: CASSELPGAGRNEQFF.

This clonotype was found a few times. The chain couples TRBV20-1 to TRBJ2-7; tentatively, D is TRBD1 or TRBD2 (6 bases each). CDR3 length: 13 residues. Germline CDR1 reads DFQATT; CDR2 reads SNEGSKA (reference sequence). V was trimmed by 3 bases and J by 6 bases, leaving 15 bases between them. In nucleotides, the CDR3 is TGCAGTGCTAGGCGGGACACAGGCGTCGAGCAGTACTTC. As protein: CSARRDTGVEQYF.

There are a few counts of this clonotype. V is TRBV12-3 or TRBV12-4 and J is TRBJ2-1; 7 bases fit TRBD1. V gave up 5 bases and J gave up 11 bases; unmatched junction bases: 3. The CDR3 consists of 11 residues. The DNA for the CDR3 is TGTGCCAGCAGTCGGGACAGCAAGCAGTTCTTC. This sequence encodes CASSRDSKQFF.

The CDR3 loop is CASSQAVYEQFF. The CDR3, as DNA: TGTGCCAGCAGCCAAGCCGTCTATGAGCAGTTCTTC. The gene calls are TRBV3-1 and TRBJ2-1, with D unclear. CDR1 is LGHDT, CDR2 YNNKEL, per germline (reference sequence). V lost 1 base and J lost 8, with 6 bases in between. This CDR3 has 12 amino acids.

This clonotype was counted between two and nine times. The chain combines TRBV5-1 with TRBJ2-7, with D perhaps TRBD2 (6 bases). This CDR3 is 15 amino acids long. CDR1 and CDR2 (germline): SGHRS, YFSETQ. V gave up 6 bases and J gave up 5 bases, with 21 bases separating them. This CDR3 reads CASKPGLNLANEQYF. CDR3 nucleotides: TGCGCCAGCAAGCCGGGACTCAACCTCGCGAACGAGCAGTACTTC.

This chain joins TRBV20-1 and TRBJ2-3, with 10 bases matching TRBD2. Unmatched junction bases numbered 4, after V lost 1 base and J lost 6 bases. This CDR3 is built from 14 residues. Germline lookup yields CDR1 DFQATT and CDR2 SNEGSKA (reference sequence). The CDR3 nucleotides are TGCAGTGCTAGAGGAGCGGGAGGGATGGATACGCAGTATTTT. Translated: CSARGAGGMDTQYF.

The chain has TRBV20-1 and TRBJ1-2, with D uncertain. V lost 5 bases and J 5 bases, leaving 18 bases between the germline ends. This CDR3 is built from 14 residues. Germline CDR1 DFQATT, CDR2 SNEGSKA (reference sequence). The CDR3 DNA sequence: TGCAGTGCTCCCGGACCGGGATTAACGTATGGCTACACCTTC. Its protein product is CSAPGPGLTYGYTF.

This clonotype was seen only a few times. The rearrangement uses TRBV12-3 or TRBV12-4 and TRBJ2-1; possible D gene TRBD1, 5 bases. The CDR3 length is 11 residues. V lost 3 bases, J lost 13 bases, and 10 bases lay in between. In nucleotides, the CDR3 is TGTGCCAGCAGTTTCGGGCAGGGACAGTTCTTC. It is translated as CASSFGQGQFF.

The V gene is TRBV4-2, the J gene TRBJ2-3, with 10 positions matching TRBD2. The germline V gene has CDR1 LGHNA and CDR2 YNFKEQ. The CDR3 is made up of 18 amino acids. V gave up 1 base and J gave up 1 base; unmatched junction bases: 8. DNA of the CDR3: TGTGCCAGCAGCCAAGTGGGATTAGCGGGGGGACGCACAGATACGCAGTATTTT. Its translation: CASSQVGLAGGRTDTQYF.

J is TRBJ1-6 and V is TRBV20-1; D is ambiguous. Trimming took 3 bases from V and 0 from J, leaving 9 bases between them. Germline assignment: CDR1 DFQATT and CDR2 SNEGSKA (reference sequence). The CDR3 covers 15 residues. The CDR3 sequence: CSARDGSSYNSPLHF. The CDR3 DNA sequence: TGCAGTGCTAGGGACGGCAGCTCCTATAATTCACCCCTCCACTTT.

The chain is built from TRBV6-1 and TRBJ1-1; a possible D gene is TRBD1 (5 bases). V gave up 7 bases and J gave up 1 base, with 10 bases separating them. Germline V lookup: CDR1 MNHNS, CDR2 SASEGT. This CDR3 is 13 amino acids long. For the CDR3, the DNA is TGTGCCAGCACAAAGGGGCCGAACACTGAAGCTTTCTTT. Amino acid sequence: CASTKGPNTEAFF.

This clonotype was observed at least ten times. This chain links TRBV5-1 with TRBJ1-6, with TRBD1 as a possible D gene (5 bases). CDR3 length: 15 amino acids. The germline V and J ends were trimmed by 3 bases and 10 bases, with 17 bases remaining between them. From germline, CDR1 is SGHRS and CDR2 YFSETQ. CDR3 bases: TGCGCCAGCAGCTCGTCCGGGACCAAGGGGTCACCCCTCCACTTT. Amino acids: CASSSSGTKGSPLHF.

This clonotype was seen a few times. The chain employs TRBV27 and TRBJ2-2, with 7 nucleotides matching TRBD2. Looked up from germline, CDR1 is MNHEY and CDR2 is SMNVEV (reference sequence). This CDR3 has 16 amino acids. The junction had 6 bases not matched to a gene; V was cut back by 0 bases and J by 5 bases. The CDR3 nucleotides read TGTGCCAGCAGTTTATCATGGGGGGGGAAAACCGGGGAGCTGTTTTTT. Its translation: CASSLSWGGKTGELFF.

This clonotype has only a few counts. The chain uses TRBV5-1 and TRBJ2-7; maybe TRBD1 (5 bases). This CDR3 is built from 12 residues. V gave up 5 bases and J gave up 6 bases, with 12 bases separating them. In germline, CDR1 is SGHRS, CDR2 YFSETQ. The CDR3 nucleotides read TGCGCCAGCAGATCCTCAGGGCGCGAGCAGTACTTC. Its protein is CASRSSGREQYF.

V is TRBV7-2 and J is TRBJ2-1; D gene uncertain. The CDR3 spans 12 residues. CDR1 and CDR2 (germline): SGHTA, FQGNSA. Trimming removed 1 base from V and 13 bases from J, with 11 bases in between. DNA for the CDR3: TGTGCCAGCAGCTTAGTACTATTCCGCCAGTTCTTC. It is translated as CASSLVLFRQFF.